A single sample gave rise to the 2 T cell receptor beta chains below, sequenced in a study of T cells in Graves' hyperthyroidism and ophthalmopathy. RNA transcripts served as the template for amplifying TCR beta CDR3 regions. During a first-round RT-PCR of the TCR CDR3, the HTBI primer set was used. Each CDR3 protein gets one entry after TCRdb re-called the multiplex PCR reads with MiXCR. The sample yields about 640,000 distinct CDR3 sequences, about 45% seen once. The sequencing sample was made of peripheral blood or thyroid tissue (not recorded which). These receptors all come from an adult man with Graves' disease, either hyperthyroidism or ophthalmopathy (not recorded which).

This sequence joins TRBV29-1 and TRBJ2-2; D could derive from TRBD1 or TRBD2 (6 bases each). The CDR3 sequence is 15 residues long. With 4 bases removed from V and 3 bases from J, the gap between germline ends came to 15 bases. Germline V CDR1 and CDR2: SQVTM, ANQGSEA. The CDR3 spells CSVGRGGRHTGELFF. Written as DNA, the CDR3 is TGCAGCGTTGGGCGAGGGGGGAGACACACCGGGGAGCTGTTTTTT.

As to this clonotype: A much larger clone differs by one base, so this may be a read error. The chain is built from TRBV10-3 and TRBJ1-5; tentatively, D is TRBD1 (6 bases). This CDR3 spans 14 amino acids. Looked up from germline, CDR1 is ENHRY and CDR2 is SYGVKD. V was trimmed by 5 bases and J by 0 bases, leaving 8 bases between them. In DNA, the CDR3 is TGTGCCATCAGTCAGGGGATTAGCAATCAGCCCCAGCATTTT. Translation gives CAISQGISNQPQHF.